Listed here are 17 T cell receptor beta chains from one sample, sequenced in a study of T-cell reconstitution after alpha-beta-depleted transplantation in children. TCRbeta library preparation incorporated unique molecular identifiers. TCRdb re-analysed the PCR reads in MiXCR, keeping a single row per CDR3 protein. The repertoire holds about 540,000 distinct CDR3 sequences, about 16% seen once, with less than 4% in the top ten. The sequencing used PBMCs from the stem cell graft donor, collected from the stem cell graft. These receptors were collected from a human donor who donated a stem cell graft to a child with acute lymphoblastic leukemia.

Worth noting for this clonotype: At one boundary the junction diverges from the germline segment, which might be a read error. The chain couples TRBV10-3 to TRBJ1-5, with a tentative D call TRBD1 (6 bases). Germline values: CDR1 ENHRY, CDR2 SYGVKD. CDR3 length: 18 residues. CDR3 sequence: CASSESPIQGGGNQPQHF. The CDR3, as DNA: TGTGCCAGCAGTGAGTCCCCCATACAGGGTGGGGGCAATCAGCCCCAGCATTTT.

The rearrangement joins TRBV20-1 to TRBJ1-2, with TRBD1 identical over 8 bases. Unmatched junction bases numbered 4, after V lost 2 bases and J lost 5 bases. This CDR3 comprises 13 residues. Germline V gene sequence: CDR1 DFQATT, CDR2 SNEGSKA (reference sequence). The CDR3 bases are TGCAGTGCTAGAACAGGGGGAAGTTATGGCTACACCTTC. It specifies CSARTGGSYGYTF.

J is TRBJ2-1 and V is TRBV5-1; 9 bases are a match to TRBD2. V dropped 4 bases and J dropped 5; count of bases not matched to a gene: 13. The CDR3 contains 17 residues. CDR1 is SGHRS and CDR2 is YFSETQ in the germline V gene. The CDR3 DNA is TGCGCCAGCAGCCGACCCATAGCGGGAGAGTGGCACAATGAGCAGTTCTTC. It is translated as CASSRPIAGEWHNEQFF.

This clonotype was seen more than once but under ten times. V usage is TRBV5-6 and J usage is TRBJ1-2; D uncertain. Between the trimmed V and J ends, which lost 0 bases and 2 bases, there was a span of 5 bases. This CDR3 spans 13 amino acids. Germline V gene data show CDR1 as SGHDT and CDR2 as YYEEEE. The CDR3 here is CASSLAQNYGYTF. The CDR3 nucleotides read TGTGCCAGCAGCTTGGCCCAGAACTATGGCTACACCTTC.

The CDR3 DNA follows: TGCGCCAGCAGATGGACCTCCTACGAGCAGTACTTC. The encoded protein is CASRWTSYEQYF. J is TRBJ2-7 and V is TRBV5-1; D not certain. Between the trimmed V and J ends, which lost 5 bases and 0 bases, there was a span of 6 bases. This CDR3 spans 12 amino acids. In germline, CDR1 is SGHRS, CDR2 YFSETQ.

The CDR3: CASSQDLFSEQYF. CDR3 nucleotides: TGCGCCAGCAGCCAAGATCTTTTCTCCGAGCAGTACTTC. This sequence joins TRBV4-1 and TRBJ2-7; D gene uncertain. In germline, CDR1 is MGHRA, CDR2 YSYEKL. This CDR3 is built from 13 residues. V was pared by 0 bases and J by 6 bases, with 9 bases between.

A few counts support this clonotype. The chain uses TRBV6-4 and TRBJ1-2; tentatively, D is TRBD1 (5 bases). V shed 3 bases and J shed 4 bases, with 15 bases lying between them. The CDR3 totals 15 residues. The germline CDR1 and CDR2 sequences are MRHNA and SNTAGT. The chain's CDR3 is CASSDTPGGVYGYTF. CDR3 coding DNA: TGTGCCAGCAGTGATACCCCCGGGGGTGTCTATGGCTACACCTTC.

This clonotype has ten or more counts. This sequence joins TRBV29-1 and TRBJ2-7; D remains unclear. Germline values: CDR1 SQVTM, CDR2 ANQGSEA. The CDR3 covers 11 residues. V was clipped by 4 bases and J by 0 bases, with 4 bases between them. Here the CDR3 reads CSVGTSYEQYF. CDR3 bases: TGCAGCGTTGGGACCTCCTACGAGCAGTACTTC.

This clonotype showed up just a few times. This rearrangement joins TRBV20-1 to TRBJ2-3; the match to TRBD1 covers 9 bases. This CDR3 contains 13 residues. V was clipped by 7 bases and J by 3 bases; unmatched bases: 5. Germline V gives CDR1 DFQATT, CDR2 SNEGSKA (reference sequence). CDR3 in amino acids: CSGTGESTDTQYF. CDR3 nucleotides: TGCAGTGGGACAGGGGAATCAACAGATACGCAGTATTTT.

This CDR3 is CASSPLRSTTLREETQYF. The CDR3 nucleotides are TGTGCCAGCAGCCCACTTCGATCGACAACTTTAAGGGAAGAGACCCAGTACTTC. The chain combines TRBV11-1 with TRBJ2-5, with unresolved D. The CDR3 runs to 18 residues. CDR1 is SGHAT, CDR2 FQDESV, per germline (reference sequence). Trimming took 5 bases from V and 3 from J, leaving 25 bases between them.

This chain links TRBV4-1 with TRBJ1-1; D possibly corresponds to TRBD1 (6 bases). Trimming pared 3 bases from V and 9 bases from J, leaving 26 bases between. This CDR3 comprises 17 residues. Germline assignment: CDR1 MGHRA and CDR2 YSYEKL. CDR3 sequence: CASSHPIPYTGYHKAFF. The CDR3 nucleotides read TGCGCCAGCAGCCATCCCATACCGTATACAGGGTACCACAAAGCTTTCTTT.

This chain links TRBV7-9 with TRBJ2-5; unclear D gene. The CDR3 loop spans 15 amino acids. V lost 1 base and J 1 base, leaving 10 bases between the germline ends. Germline V lookup: CDR1 SEHNR, CDR2 FQNEAQ (reference sequence). The CDR3 here is CASSLVGRIQETQYF. The CDR3 coding sequence is TGTGCCAGCAGCTTAGTCGGACGGATCCAAGAGACCCAGTACTTC.

This clonotype was seen a handful of times. The rearrangement joins TRBV6-4 to TRBJ2-3, with TRBD2 matching over 7 bases. CDR1 and CDR2 from the germline V gene are MRHNA and SNTAGT. CDR3 length: 16 residues. J gave up 4 bases and V 0 bases, and 7 bases lay outside the gene matches. CDR3 amino acids: CASSDSEASGSDTQYF. The CDR3, as DNA: TGTGCCAGCAGTGACTCCGAGGCTAGCGGATCAGATACGCAGTATTTT.

The chain has TRBV5-1 and TRBJ1-2; TRBD1 is a possible D gene (6 bases). The CDR3 is made up of 11 amino acids. The germline gives CDR1 SGHRS, CDR2 YFSETQ. Trimming left V 6 bases short and J 8 bases short, with 11 bases between. The CDR3 bases are TGCGCCAGCACGGGGGGCGACGGCTACACCTTC. Its protein product is CASTGGDGYTF.

This chain uses TRBV10-3 with TRBJ1-4; D is ambiguous. V gave up 3 bases and J gave up 1 base, with 9 bases separating them. CDR1 ENHRY and CDR2 SYGVKD come from the germline V gene. The CDR3 loop spans 15 amino acids. Here the CDR3 reads CAISERAGTNEKLFF. CDR3 DNA sequence: TGTGCCATCAGTGAACGGGCGGGAACTAATGAAAAACTGTTTTTT.

This clonotype was recorded a few times. V is TRBV5-1 and J is TRBJ2-4; D is uncertain. V lost 4 bases, J lost 0 bases, and 20 bases lay in between. The CDR3 has 18 amino acids. Germline assignment: CDR1 SGHRS and CDR2 YFSETQ. The CDR3 loop is CASSPYGWPSLAKNIQYF. As DNA, the CDR3 is TGCGCCAGCAGCCCCTACGGATGGCCGAGTCTAGCCAAAAACATTCAGTACTTC.

The rearrangement joins TRBV11-2 to TRBJ2-2, with TRBD2 matching over 8 bases. The CDR3 contains 16 residues. V shed 5 bases, J shed 3 bases, and the junction held 8 bases outside the gene matches. Germline V gene data show CDR1 as SGHAT and CDR2 as FQNNGV. The CDR3 coding sequence is TGTGCCAGCAGCCCGATTAGCGGGAAAGACACCGGGGAGCTGTTTTTT. This translates into CASSPISGKDTGELFF.